This T cell receptor beta chain was sequenced in a study of long-term antiretroviral therapy in people with HIV. General study points: No data on ART adherence, viral resistance or therapy changes. Someone took the blood between about 2003 and 2018, maybe while older ART regimens were in use.

As concerns this clone: Its matching antigen is unknown.

They ran version v3.0 of the immunoSEQ assay at survey level. Profiled with immunoSEQ multiplex PCR; TCRdb holds only in-frame clones, not every one. The table includes 30,000 to 40,000 clones, roughly three quarters detected once. The CDR3 covers 15 residues. The V and J ends lost 1 base and 4 bases, in that order; junction bases with no gene match: 5. Germline CDR1 and CDR2: SGHTA and FQGNSA. The sample here was unsorted PBMCs, taken 3.1 years after starting antiretroviral therapy. The clonotype comes from a woman between 45 and 65 years old with HIV. The chain uses TRBV7-2 and TRBJ2-5, with TRBD2 matching 8 bases. The CDR3 nucleotides read TGTGCCAGCAGCTTAGAGAGACTAGCGACAGAGACCCAGTACTTC. Its protein product is CASSLERLATETQYF.